These 8 T cell receptor beta chains were sequenced from one sample in a study of OX40 agonist ivuxolimab in advanced cancers. TCRdb keeps only in-frame clones here, not all; method: immunoSEQ multiplex PCR. The sample has roughly 67,000 clones; roughly 85% are singletons. This specimen was CD4+ or CD8+ T cells sorted from blood, taken in a trial of the OX40 agonist ivuxolimab. These receptors were obtained from an adult with an advanced solid tumor such as melanoma, head and neck, liver or kidney cancer.

This sequence joins TRBV27 and TRBJ2-6; D unclear. Germline CDR1 reads MNHEY; CDR2 reads SMNVEV (reference sequence). The CDR3 runs to 15 residues. V lost 2 bases and J lost 0, with 5 bases in between. Here the CDR3 reads CASSLRTSGANVLTF. In DNA form, the CDR3 reads TGTGCCAGCAGTTTACGGACCTCTGGGGCCAACGTCCTGACTTTC.

The chain links TRBV30 to TRBJ1-6, with 9 bases aligning to TRBD1. Germline CDR1 and CDR2: GTSNPN and SVGIG (reference sequence). V shed 3 bases and J 9 bases; nucleotides not matched to a gene: 6. The CDR3 spans 14 residues. CDR3: CAWRGQGEGSPLHF. Here the CDR3 DNA reads TGTGCCTGGAGGGGACAGGGTGAAGGTTCACCCCTCCACTTT.

The V gene is TRBV2, the J gene TRBJ2-3, with 8 bases lining up with TRBD1. The CDR3 consists of 14 residues. CDR1 is SNHLY and CDR2 is FYNNEI in the germline V gene. V dropped 8 bases and J dropped 5; count of bases not matched to a gene: 9. DNA for the CDR3: TGTGCCAGCCAGGGGGCCCGACCCCTAGATACGCAGTATTTT. Protein: CASQGARPLDTQYF. Full variable domain (missing parts from reference TRBV2 and TRBJ2-3): EPEVTQTPSHQVTQMGQEVILRCVPISNHLYFYWYRQILGQKVEFLVSFYNNEISEKSEIFDDQFSVERPDGSNFTLKIRSTKLEDSAMYFCASQGARPLDTQYFGPGTRLTVL.

The chain recombines TRBV10-3 with TRBJ1-1; 9 bases are a match to TRBD1. The V and J ends lost 4 bases and 6 bases, in that order; junction bases with no gene match: 6. Germline V lookup: CDR1 ENHRY, CDR2 SYGVKD. The CDR3 loop spans 14 amino acids. The CDR3 loop reads CAISAPGQGPEAFF. The CDR3 coding sequence is TGTGCCATCAGTGCCCCGGGACAGGGCCCTGAAGCTTTCTTT.

The chain has TRBV5-1 and TRBJ2-7; 10 bases agree with TRBD1. Germline V gene sequence: CDR1 SGHRS, CDR2 YFSETQ. Trimming removed 4 bases from V and 2 bases from J; junction bases left unmatched: 6. This CDR3 contains 15 residues. The CDR3 sequence is CASSLRDRGPYEQYV. In DNA form, the CDR3 reads TGCGCCAGCAGCCTCCGGGACAGGGGCCCCTACGAGCAGTACGTC.

The genes are TRBV5-4 and TRBJ1-3; 10 nucleotides align to TRBD1. Trimming removed 4 bases from V and 0 bases from J; junction bases left unmatched: 7. Looked up from germline, CDR1 is SGHNT and CDR2 is YYREEE (reference sequence). The CDR3 covers 17 residues. The CDR3 DNA reads as TGTGCCAGCAGCCACGGGACAGGGGTCCCCTCTGGAAACACCATATATTTT. Its protein is CASSHGTGVPSGNTIYF.

V usage is TRBV4-2 and J usage is TRBJ1-1; D perhaps matches TRBD1 (5 bases). The CDR3 spans 14 residues. V was trimmed by 6 bases and J by 1 base, leaving 12 bases between them. Germline V CDR1 and CDR2: LGHNA, YNFKEQ. CDR3 protein: CASRSGATNTEAFF. CDR3 coding DNA: TGTGCCAGCAGATCCGGGGCTACGAACACTGAAGCTTTCTTT.

The rearrangement uses TRBV5-1 and TRBJ2-1; D gene ambiguous. The CDR3 loop spans 11 amino acids. Trimming pared 0 bases from V and 6 bases from J, leaving 1 base between. Germline V lookup: CDR1 SGHRS, CDR2 YFSETQ. The CDR3 loop is CASSLANEQFF. As DNA, the CDR3 is TGCGCCAGCAGCTTGGCCAATGAGCAGTTCTTC.